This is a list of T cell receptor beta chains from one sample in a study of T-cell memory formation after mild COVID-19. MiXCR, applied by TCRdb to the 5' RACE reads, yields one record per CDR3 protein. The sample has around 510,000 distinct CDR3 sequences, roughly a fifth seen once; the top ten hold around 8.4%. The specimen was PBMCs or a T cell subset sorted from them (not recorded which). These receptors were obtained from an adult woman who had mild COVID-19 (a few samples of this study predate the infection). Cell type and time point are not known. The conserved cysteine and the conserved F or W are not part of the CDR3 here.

CDR3 protein: ASSRPVDGNTIY
V gene: TRBV12-3/TRBV12-4

CDR3 protein: ASRPPDYEQY
V gene: TRBV9

CDR3 protein: ATSDPGPGGEAF
V gene: TRBV24-1

CDR3 protein: ASTPDRGEQY
V gene: TRBV7-2

CDR3 protein: ASSLERGNTIY
V gene: TRBV5-4

CDR3 protein: ASSFISYGYT
V gene: TRBV12-3/TRBV12-4

CDR3 protein: ASSLVQTEREKLF
V gene: TRBV12-3/TRBV12-4

CDR3 protein: ATSRQDYGYT
V gene: TRBV15

CDR3 protein: ATSDLENTEAF
V gene: TRBV24-1

CDR3 protein: ASSLAGTLAYEQY
V gene: TRBV12-3/TRBV12-4

CDR3 protein: ARRTVPKAHEQY
V gene: TRBV12-3/TRBV12-4

CDR3 protein: ASSYPRTGQGNTEAF
V gene: TRBV6-6

CDR3 protein: ATTLWLNTEAF
V gene: TRBV15

CDR3 protein: ASSLLGVGGSDQETQY
V gene: TRBV7-7

CDR3 protein: ASSLEGGLNTGELF
V gene: TRBV7-8

CDR3 protein: ATARPGSYEQY
V gene: TRBV24-1

CDR3 protein: SARRSGYNEKLF
V gene: TRBV20-1

CDR3 protein: ASSIDRGAGLAKNIQY
V gene: TRBV19

CDR3 protein: ASSAGQYEQY
V gene: TRBV5-1

CDR3 protein: ASLGSEPNYGYT
V gene: TRBV5-1

CDR3 protein: SVEEEGGPYNEQF
V gene: TRBV29-1

CDR3 protein: ASSSLTYEQY
V gene: TRBV5-1

CDR3 protein: ASSQLKMNTEAF
V gene: TRBV4-1

CDR3 protein: ASSRDRVTYGYT
V gene: TRBV5-6

CDR3 protein: AWSVSFGPLAGGPVVTDTQY
V gene: TRBV30

CDR3 protein: ASSGNGATNEKLF
V gene: TRBV28

CDR3 protein: ASSLSVHTDTQY
V gene: TRBV12-3/TRBV12-4

CDR3 protein: AWGPGWLTGETQY
V gene: TRBV30

CDR3 protein: ASSLIGTSGSYEQY
V gene: TRBV5-1

CDR3 protein: SVEDHGTAVYNEQF
V gene: TRBV29-1

CDR3 protein: ASSSTGTGLEQY
V gene: TRBV12-3/TRBV12-4

CDR3 protein: ASSSIRDGYYEQY
V gene: TRBV11-2

CDR3 protein: ASSLDRGGPQETQY
V gene: TRBV11-2

CDR3 protein: ASSLGGQGGTEAF
V gene: TRBV7-9

CDR3 protein: ASEHSGGNEQF
V gene: TRBV7-9

CDR3 protein: ASSQDWTGTGTYEQY
V gene: TRBV4-3

CDR3 protein: ASSLRDRGIGSTDTQY
V gene: TRBV5-1

CDR3 protein: SAGQTYEQY
V gene: TRBV20-1